This T cell receptor beta chain derives from a study of T cells in Graves' hyperthyroidism and ophthalmopathy. Amplified regions were TCR beta CDR3 sequences from RNA transcripts. A set of HTBI primers served as the primers for a first-round RT-PCR of the TCR CDR3. TCRdb processed the multiplex PCR reads anew with MiXCR; each CDR3 protein has one entry. The sample gives 240,000 or so distinct CDR3 sequences, about a sixth of which show up once; around 28% is in the top ten. This clonotype has a count of ten or more. Deletions cut 4 bases from V and 3 bases from J, with 16 bases between. CDR1 DFQATT and CDR2 SNEGSKA come from the germline V gene (reference sequence). This CDR3 has 16 residues.

The rearrangement joins TRBV20-1 to TRBJ1-6; tentative D call: TRBD1 (5 bases). Sequenced input: blood. This sequence originates from a woman between 18 and 29 years old with Graves' ophthalmopathy. The DNA of the CDR3 is TGCAGTGCTACACGGGACCCCGGGGGCTATAATTCACCCCTCCACTTT. This translates into CSATRDPGGYNSPLHF.